The clone carrying this T cell receptor beta chain was observed many times. The antigen is unknown. V was trimmed by 5 bases and J by 1 base, leaving 14 bases between them. CDR3 length equals 14 residues. The V gene's germline CDR1 is DFQATT and CDR2 SNEGSKA (reference sequence). TCRdb ran MiXCR on the 5' RACE reads and lists one entry per CDR3 protein. The repertoire holds 210,000 or so distinct CDR3 sequences, with 7% to 10% as singletons. The data were obtained in a study of CD8 T cells in ankylosing spondylitis. Points from the study as a whole: Reports say disease-linked clones showed up significantly more in matched ankylosing spondylitis synovial fluid. Under 10 highly homologous variants formed a TCR beta motif that appeared characteristic of ankylosing spondylitis blood.

The source of this sequence is a female donor with ankylosing spondylitis or in good health (not recorded which). The specimen sequenced was blood, either unsorted or a sorted T cell fraction (not recorded which). The rearrangement joins TRBV20-1 to TRBJ1-1, with D possibly being TRBD1 (6 bases). This CDR3 reads CSAPQGRGNTEAFF. Here the CDR3 DNA reads TGCAGTGCTCCCCAGGGGCGGGGGAACACTGAAGCTTTCTTT.